This is a list of T cell receptor beta chains from one sample in a study of regulatory T cells in long-lasting Graves disease. TCRdb independently ran MiXCR on the multiplex PCR reads; one entry per CDR3 protein. The sample includes 440,000 or so distinct CDR3 sequences, approximately 15% of them seen just once. This same sample was also taken into another study, of T cells in Graves' hyperthyroidism and ophthalmopathy.

Sequences were derived from peripheral blood mononuclear cells (PBMCs), sampled at new diagnosis, from a patient treated with antithyroid drugs. The receptors derive from a woman in her 30s with Graves disease. Both conserved end residues are part of each CDR3. A D gene is named only where the DNA matches it firmly. Some rows mark clone size as missing; the rest say once, few, many or name a class of expanded clone.

TRBV2	.	many	TRBJ2-7	CASSEVRQASYEQYF	TGTGCCAGCAGTGAAGTAAGACAGGCTTCCTACGAGCAGTACTTC
TRBV24-1	.	many	TRBJ1-5	CATSVGPGDNNQPQHF	TGTGCCACCAGTGTAGGACCAGGGGACAACAACCAGCCCCAGCATTTT
TRBV7-9	.	.	TRBJ2-1	CASSLVAGPHEQFF	TGTGCCAGCAGCTTGGTGGCAGGGCCCCATGAGCAGTTCTTC
TRBV29-1	TRBD1	.	TRBJ1-2	CSVRTGSLIGYTF	TGCAGCGTCCGGACAGGATCCCTCATTGGCTACACCTTC
TRBV10-3	TRBD1	.	TRBJ1-5	CAISGGTDNQPQHF	TGTGCCATCAGTGGGGGGACAGACAATCAGCCCCAGCATTTT
TRBV3-1	TRBD1	.	TRBJ1-5	CASSQEGTRGGEPQHF	TGTGCCAGCAGCCAGGAAGGGACCAGGGGGGGGGAGCCCCAGCATTTT
TRBV5-1	TRBD1	.	TRBJ1-4	CASSYTGGNIRATNEKLFF	TGCGCCAGCAGCTATACAGGGGGCAATATACGTGCAACTAATGAAAAACTGTTTTTT
TRBV7-9	.	.	TRBJ1-2	CASSLVGLGPPQAYGYTF	TGTGCCAGCAGCTTAGTTGGTTTAGGGCCTCCCCAGGCCTATGGCTACACCTTC
TRBV3-1	.	.	TRBJ2-2	CASSQAKNTGELFF	TGTGCCAGCAGCCAAGCCAAAAACACCGGGGAGCTGTTTTTT
TRBV3-1	.	many	TRBJ2-3	CASSPDPDTQYF	TGTGCCAGCAGCCCGGACCCAGATACGCAGTATTTT
TRBV20-1	.	many	TRBJ2-7	CSANRRELGEQYF	TGCAGTGCTAACAGAAGGGAATTGGGGGAGCAGTACTTC
TRBV11-3	TRBD2	many	TRBJ2-1	CASSLGGLAGGSSYNEQFF	TGTGCCAGCAGCTTAGGAGGGCTAGCGGGAGGGAGCTCCTACAATGAGCAGTTCTTC
TRBV27	TRBD2	.	TRBJ2-7	CASSIGTSGRSYEQYF	TGTGCCAGCAGTATCGGGACTAGCGGGAGATCCTACGAGCAGTACTTC
TRBV6-1	.	.	TRBJ1-2	CASKEGVLDYGYTF	TGTGCCAGCAAGGAGGGAGTTCTCGACTATGGCTACACCTTC
TRBV20-1	.	many	TRBJ2-7	CSARSRDKRTYEQYF	TGCAGTGCTAGATCCCGGGACAAGAGAACCTACGAGCAGTACTTC
TRBV20-1	.	many	TRBJ2-3	CSARPQGDTQYF	TGCAGTGCTAGACCCCAGGGGGATACGCAGTATTTT
TRBV9	.	.	TRBJ1-3	CASSVFSTRNSGNTIYF	TGTGCCAGCAGCGTATTCAGCACCCGCAACTCTGGAAACACCATATATTTT
TRBV13	.	many	TRBJ2-7	CASSPRDGDTYEQYF	TGTGCCAGCAGCCCCCGGGACGGGGATACCTACGAGCAGTACTTC
TRBV18	.	many	TRBJ1-3	CASSLGDPVSGNTIYF	TGTGCCAGCTCACTTGGAGATCCTGTCTCTGGAAACACCATATATTTT
TRBV10-3	.	.	TRBJ1-6	CAISGVGLRDNSPLHF	TGTGCCATCAGTGGCGTAGGGTTGCGAGATAATTCACCCCTCCACTTT
TRBV6-1	TRBD1	many	TRBJ2-7	CASSRRTGGVDEQYF	TGTGCCAGCAGTAGGCGGACAGGGGGTGTCGACGAGCAGTACTTC
TRBV12-3/TRBV12-4	TRBD2	many	TRBJ2-5	CASSLGAGDWETQYF	TGTGCCAGCAGTTTGGGAGCGGGAGATTGGGAGACCCAGTACTTC
TRBV2	TRBD1	many	TRBJ2-5	CASSADRLSETQYF	TGTGCCAGCAGTGCGGACAGGTTGTCAGAGACCCAGTACTTC
TRBV28	TRBD2	many	TRBJ2-5	CASSHRDGGFETQYF	TGTGCCAGCAGTCACCGGGACGGGGGGTTTGAGACCCAGTACTTC
TRBV7-3	.	.	TRBJ2-1	CASSPPGSETRYNEQFF	TGTGCCAGCAGCCCGCCGGGGTCGGAGACACGATACAATGAGCAGTTCTTC
TRBV7-9	.	many	TRBJ2-5	CASSKGDEETQYF	TGTGCCAGCAGCAAGGGGGATGAAGAGACCCAGTACTTC
TRBV29-1	TRBD1	few	TRBJ2-3	CSVERDRTADTQYF	TGCAGCGTCGAGAGGGACAGGACGGCAGATACGCAGTATTTT
TRBV6-1	TRBD1	.	TRBJ1-2	CASTPSGTGGFGYTF	TGTGCCAGCACTCCATCCGGGACAGGGGGCTTTGGCTACACCTTC
TRBV20-1	.	.	TRBJ1-2	CSAKQDNYGYTF	TGCAGTGCTAAACAGGATAACTATGGCTACACCTTC
TRBV3-1	.	many	TRBJ1-1	CASSQTGSQAFF	TGTGCCAGCAGCCAGACCGGGAGCCAAGCTTTCTTT
TRBV20-1	.	few	TRBJ2-7	CSATDSGLRRYEQYF	TGCAGTGCTACGGACTCGGGACTTCGCAGGTACGAGCAGTACTTC
TRBV11-1	.	few	TRBJ2-1	CAGSSGSAGEQFF	TGTGCCGGCAGCTCCGGCTCGGCGGGTGAGCAGTTCTTC
TRBV18	.	many	TRBJ1-1	CASSPTGIMNTEAFF	TGTGCCAGCTCACCTACAGGGATCATGAACACTGAAGCTTTCTTT
TRBV10-3	.	.	TRBJ1-2	CAIRPRPSQNYGYTF	TGTGCCATCAGGCCGCGGCCGTCTCAAAACTATGGCTACACCTTC
TRBV10-3	TRBD1	many	TRBJ2-2	CAMEGTGGTGELFF	TGTGCCATGGAAGGGACAGGGGGAACCGGGGAGCTGTTTTTT
TRBV6-1	TRBD2	few	TRBJ2-7	CASSALAGSDYEQYF	TGTGCCAGCAGTGCCCTAGCGGGATCAGACTACGAGCAGTACTTC
TRBV15	TRBD2	.	TRBJ2-3	CATSRDTLAEGHPDTQYF	TGTGCCACCAGCAGAGATACCCTAGCGGAAGGACATCCAGATACGCAGTATTTT
TRBV7-2	TRBD1	many	TRBJ2-3	CASSRDSHTDTQYF	TGTGCCAGCAGTCGGGACAGCCACACAGATACGCAGTATTTT
TRBV29-1	.	.	TRBJ2-3	CSVSTTDTQYF	TGCAGCGTTTCCACAACAGATACGCAGTATTTT
TRBV11-2	.	many	TRBJ1-4	CASSLDRGEKLFF	TGTGCCAGCAGCTTAGACAGGGGTGAAAAACTGTTTTTT
TRBV3-1	TRBD2	many	TRBJ2-7	CASSQETASGYSYEQYF	TGTGCCAGCAGCCAAGAAACTGCTAGCGGGTACTCCTACGAGCAGTACTTC
TRBV4-1	.	.	TRBJ1-1	CASSREGLITEAFF	TGCGCCAGCAGCCGCGAAGGGTTAATCACTGAAGCTTTCTTT